This T cell receptor beta chain was obtained from a study of blood T cell repertoires in COVID-19. Overall study context: The study drew acute and convalescent COVID-19 samples from the United States, Italy and Spain. Nucleic acid was either cDNA or gDNA, and it came from T cells, B-cell-depleted T cells, or PBMCs.

Libraries were prepared by immunoSEQ multiplex PCR; TCRdb keeps only in-frame clonotypes and omits some of them. The top ten hold 7% to 8.5% of the sample, which has fewer than 250,000 clones, around 87% seen once. The TCR originated in a man younger than 40 in a cohort exposed to, infected with or recovered from COVID-19 (not recorded which). The source material was PBMCs or T cells enriched from blood (not recorded which).

CDR3 coding DNA: TGTGCCAGCAGTATAGCATCGGGGTTCGGTCAGCCCCAGCATTTT. Its translation: CASSIASGFGQPQHF. The rearrangement links TRBV6-2 or TRBV6-3 to TRBJ1-5, with D unresolved. The germline CDR1 and CDR2 sequences are MNHEY and SVGEGT. The V and J ends lost 5 bases and 6 bases respectively, with 17 bases between them. The CDR3 spans 15 residues.